This T cell receptor (beta chain) was profiled in a study of blood T cell repertoires in COVID-19. In the study overall: The analysed material was cDNA or gDNA that came from T cells, B-cell-depleted T cells, or PBMCs.

One Seattle source followed patients from active infection through their disease course. This clone was seen repeatedly, ten times or more. The length of the CDR3 is 17 residues. V shed 1 base, J shed 3 bases, and the junction held 13 bases outside the gene matches. CDR1 is SQVTM and CDR2 is ANQGSEA in the germline V gene. Repertoires were generated with immunoSEQ multiplex PCR, while TCRdb's copy carries only in-frame clones and drops some. In the table there are some 330,000 clones, roughly 89% of which are singletons. This clonotype was obtained from a woman under 40 with COVID-19, enrolled during active disease. J is TRBJ2-7 and V is TRBV29-1, with TRBD1 identical over 9 bases. Sequenced material: peripheral blood. The CDR3, as DNA: TGCAGCGTTGAAGTCCGACTGGGTGGGACAGGGTACTACGAGCAGTACTTC. It is translated as CSVEVRLGGTGYYEQYF.